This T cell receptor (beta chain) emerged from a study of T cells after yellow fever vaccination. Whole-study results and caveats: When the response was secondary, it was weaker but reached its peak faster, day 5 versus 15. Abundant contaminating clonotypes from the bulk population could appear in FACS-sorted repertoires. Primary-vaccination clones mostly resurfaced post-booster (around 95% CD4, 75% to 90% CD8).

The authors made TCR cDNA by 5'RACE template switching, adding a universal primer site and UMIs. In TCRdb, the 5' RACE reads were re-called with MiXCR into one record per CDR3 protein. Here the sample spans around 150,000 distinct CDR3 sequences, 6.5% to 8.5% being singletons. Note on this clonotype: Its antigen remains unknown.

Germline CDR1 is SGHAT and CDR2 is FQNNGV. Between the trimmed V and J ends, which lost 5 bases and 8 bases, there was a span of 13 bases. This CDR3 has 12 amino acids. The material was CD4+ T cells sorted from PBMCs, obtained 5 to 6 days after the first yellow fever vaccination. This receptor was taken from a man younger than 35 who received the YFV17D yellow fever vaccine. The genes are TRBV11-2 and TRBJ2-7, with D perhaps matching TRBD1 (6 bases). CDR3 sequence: CASSHSGTQQYF. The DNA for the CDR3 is TGTGCCAGCAGCCACTCCGGGACACAGCAGTACTTC. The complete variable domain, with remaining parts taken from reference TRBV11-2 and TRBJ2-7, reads EAGVAQSPRYKIIEKRQSVAFWCNPISGHATLYWYQQILGQGPKLLIQFQNNGVVDDSQLPKDRFSAERLKGVDSTLKIQPAKLEDSAVYLCASSHSGTQQYFGPGTRLTVT.